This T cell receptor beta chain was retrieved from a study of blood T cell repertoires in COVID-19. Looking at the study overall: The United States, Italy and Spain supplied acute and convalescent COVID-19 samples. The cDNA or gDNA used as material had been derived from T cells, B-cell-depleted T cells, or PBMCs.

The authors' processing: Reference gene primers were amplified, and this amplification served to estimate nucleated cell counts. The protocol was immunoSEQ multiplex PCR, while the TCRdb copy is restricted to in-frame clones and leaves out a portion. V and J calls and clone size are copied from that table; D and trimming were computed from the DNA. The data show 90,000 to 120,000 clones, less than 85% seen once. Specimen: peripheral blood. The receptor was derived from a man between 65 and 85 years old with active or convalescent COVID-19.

CDR3 protein: CASSLDLSAGELFF. In DNA, the CDR3 is TGTGCCAGCAGCTTAGATCTAAGTGCCGGGGAGCTGTTTTTT. This chain links TRBV11-2 with TRBJ2-2; D call uncertain. The germline CDR1 and CDR2 sequences are SGHAT and FQNNGV. The V and J ends lost 0 bases and 6 bases respectively, with 8 bases between them. The CDR3 totals 14 residues.